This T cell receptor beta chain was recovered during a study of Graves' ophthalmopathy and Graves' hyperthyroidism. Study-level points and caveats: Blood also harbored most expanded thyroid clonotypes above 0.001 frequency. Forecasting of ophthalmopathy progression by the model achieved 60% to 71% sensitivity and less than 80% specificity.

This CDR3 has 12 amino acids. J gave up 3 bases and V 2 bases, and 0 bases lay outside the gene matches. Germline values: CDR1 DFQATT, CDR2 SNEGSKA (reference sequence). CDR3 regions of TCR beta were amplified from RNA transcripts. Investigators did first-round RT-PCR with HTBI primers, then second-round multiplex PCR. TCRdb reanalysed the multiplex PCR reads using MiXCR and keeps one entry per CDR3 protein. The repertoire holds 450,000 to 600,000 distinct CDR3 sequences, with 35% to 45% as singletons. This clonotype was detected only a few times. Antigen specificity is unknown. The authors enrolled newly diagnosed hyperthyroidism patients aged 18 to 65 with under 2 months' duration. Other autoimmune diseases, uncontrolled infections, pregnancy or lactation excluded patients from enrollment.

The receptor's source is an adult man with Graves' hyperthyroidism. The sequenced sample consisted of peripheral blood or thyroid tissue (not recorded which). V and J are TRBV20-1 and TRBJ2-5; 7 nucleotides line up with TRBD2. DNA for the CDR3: TGCAGTGCTAGACTAGCGGAAGAGACCCAGTACTTC. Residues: CSARLAEETQYF.